Following are 15 T cell receptor beta chains from one sample sequenced in a study of blood T cell repertoires in COVID-19. The table came from immunoSEQ multiplex PCR; TCRdb's copy has only in-frame clones and leaves some out. The table includes under 200,000 clones, roughly nine tenths detected once. The sequencing input was peripheral blood. Every receptor here comes from a man between 65 and 85 years old with acute or convalescent COVID-19.

The V call is TRBV10-2, the J call TRBJ2-4; no firm D call. This CDR3 spans 11 amino acids. Trimming pared 3 bases from V and 9 bases from J, leaving 6 bases between. CDR1 is WSHSY, CDR2 SAAADI, per germline. CDR3 bases: TGCGCCAGCAGTGATTGGAGCATTCAGTACTTC. This sequence encodes CASSDWSIQYF.

This chain connects TRBV14 to TRBJ2-5, with a weak D call TRBD2 (5 bases). The length of the CDR3 is 15 residues. V was shortened by 1 base and J by 5 bases, with 14 bases between the two germline ends. Germline lookup yields CDR1 SGHDN and CDR2 FVKESK. The CDR3 bases are TGTGCCAGCAGCCAAGGACTGGAGAGGGATGAGACCCAGTACTTC. This codes for CASSQGLERDETQYF.

This sequence joins TRBV27 and TRBJ1-5; 7 nucleotides agree with TRBD1. Germline V gene data show CDR1 as MNHEY and CDR2 as SMNVEV (reference sequence). Germline trimming cut 6 bases from V and 6 bases from J; bases unmatched to any gene: 8. The CDR3 is made up of 14 amino acids. The CDR3 reads CASRHDRAGQPQHF. CDR3 coding DNA: TGTGCCAGCAGGCATGACAGGGCAGGTCAGCCCCAGCATTTT.

The CDR3, as DNA: TGCGCCAGCAGCCGAGATCCAACTAATGAAAAACTGTTTTTT. This sequence encodes CASSRDPTNEKLFF. The gene calls are TRBV5-1 and TRBJ1-4; D is ambiguous. The CDR3 runs 14 residues. CDR1 and CDR2 from the germline V gene are SGHRS and YFSETQ. V was pared by 4 bases and J by 0 bases, with 7 bases between. The full variable domain, with the rest looked up from reference TRBV5-1 and TRBJ1-4, is KAGVTQTPRYLIKTRGQQVTLSCSPISGHRSVSWYQQTPGQGLQFLFEYFSETQRNKGNFPGRFSGRQFSNSRSEMNVSTLELGDSALYLCASSRDPTNEKLFFGSGTQLSVL.

This chain connects TRBV19 to TRBJ1-5; 10 nucleotides match TRBD1. Germline assignment: CDR1 LNHDA and CDR2 SQIVND (reference sequence). Losses at the gene ends were 4 bases for V and 4 bases for J; bases not matched to a gene: 10. The CDR3 totals 17 residues. CDR3 amino acids: CASSTRTGGFQNQPQHF. The CDR3 DNA sequence: TGTGCCAGTAGTACAAGGACAGGGGGGTTTCAAAATCAGCCCCAGCATTTT.

The chain is built from TRBV5-6 and TRBJ2-1; 7 bases are a match to TRBD2. The V segment lost 4 bases and the J segment 9 bases; nucleotides outside the gene matches: 7. From germline, CDR1 is SGHDT and CDR2 YYEEEE. The CDR3 totals 13 residues. The CDR3 nucleotides are TGTGCCAGCAGCAGGGGAGGGCATACTGAGCAGTTCTTC. This gives the protein CASSRGGHTEQFF.

The genes are TRBV27 and TRBJ2-2; 10 bases line up with TRBD1. Germline values: CDR1 MNHEY, CDR2 SMNVEV (reference sequence). The CDR3 is made up of 15 amino acids. V was pared by 4 bases and J by 7 bases, with 6 bases of the junction left unmatched. CDR3 region: CASSWTGGGYGELFF. CDR3 in DNA: TGTGCCAGCAGTTGGACAGGGGGGGGATACGGGGAGCTGTTTTTT.

The rearrangement uses TRBV30 and TRBJ1-5; 7 positions match TRBD1. Germline assignment: CDR1 GTSNPN and CDR2 SVGIG (reference sequence). V gave up 0 bases and J gave up 4 bases; unmatched junction bases: 6. The CDR3 length is 15 residues. CDR3: CAWSVGAGGNQPQHF. In nucleotides, the CDR3 is TGTGCCTGGAGTGTAGGGGCAGGGGGAAATCAGCCCCAGCATTTT.

This chain joins TRBV7-9 and TRBJ1-4; perhaps TRBD1 as D (5 bases). V was cut by 1 base and J by 16 bases, with 16 bases left in between. The germline CDR1 and CDR2 sequences are SEHNR and FQNEAQ (reference sequence). The CDR3 is 13 residues long. CDR3 amino acids: CASSLGTGGSQFF. CDR3 nucleotide sequence: TGTGCCAGCAGCTTAGGAACGGGGGGGTCCCAGTTTTTT. Full variable domain (rest looked up from reference TRBV7-9 and TRBJ1-4): DTGVSQNPRHKITKRGQNVTFRCDPISEHNRLYWYRQTLGQGPEFLTYFQNEAQLEKSRLLSDRFSAERPKGSFSTLEIQRTEQGDSAMYLCASSLGTGGSQFFGSGTQLSVL.

V and J are TRBV7-9 and TRBJ1-6; 9 bases are shared with TRBD1. The CDR3 covers 13 residues. The germline V gene encodes CDR1 SEHNR and CDR2 FQNEAQ (reference sequence). V dropped 5 bases and J dropped 13; count of bases not matched to a gene: 6. For the CDR3, the DNA is TGTGCCAGCAGCCGACAGGGGGGGACGCCCCTCCACTTT. Translation: CASSRQGGTPLHF.

J is TRBJ2-2 and V is TRBV5-1, with 9 bases matching TRBD2. Germline V CDR1 and CDR2: SGHRS, YFSETQ. The length of the CDR3 is 16 residues. Unmatched junction bases numbered 8, after V lost 4 bases and J lost 4 bases. The CDR3 here is CASSAFLRGGTGELFF. Written as DNA, the CDR3 is TGCGCCAGCAGCGCCTTTTTGCGGGGGGGCACCGGGGAGCTGTTTTTT.

The J gene is TRBJ1-1, the V gene TRBV5-1; TRBD1 matches at 7 bases. The CDR3 has 14 residues. V lost 6 bases and J lost 3; bases outside the gene matches: 8. Germline V gene data show CDR1 as SGHRS and CDR2 as YFSETQ. CDR3 sequence reads: CASIQGTAHTEAFF. CDR3 nucleotide sequence: TGCGCCAGCATTCAGGGGACAGCGCACACTGAAGCTTTCTTT.

The CDR3 protein is CASSLEDTKTQYF. The CDR3 DNA follows: TGTGCCAGCAGTTTAGAGGACACTAAGACCCAGTACTTC. The gene calls are TRBV12-3 or TRBV12-4 and TRBJ2-5; D perhaps matches TRBD1 (5 bases). This CDR3 is built from 13 residues. Trimming shortened V by 1 base and J by 6 bases, and 9 bases separated the two germline ends.

The V and J genes are TRBV9 and TRBJ2-1; 9 bases agree with TRBD2. Germline loops: CDR1 SGDLS, CDR2 YYNGEE. The CDR3 is 15 amino acids. The trim removed 0 bases at V and 9 bases at J, leaving 7 bases unmatched. The CDR3 sequence is CASSVDISGSGEQFF. CDR3 nucleotide sequence: TGTGCCAGCAGCGTAGATATTAGCGGGAGCGGTGAGCAGTTCTTC.

The CDR3 loop is CASSISPTYNEQFF. CDR3 sequence (DNA): TGTGCCAGTAGTATTAGTCCCACTTACAATGAGCAGTTCTTC. The rearrangement links TRBV19 to TRBJ2-1; D gene unclear. V lost 3 bases, J lost 4 bases, and 10 bases lay in between. Germline loops: CDR1 LNHDA, CDR2 SQIVND (reference sequence). CDR3 length: 14 amino acids.